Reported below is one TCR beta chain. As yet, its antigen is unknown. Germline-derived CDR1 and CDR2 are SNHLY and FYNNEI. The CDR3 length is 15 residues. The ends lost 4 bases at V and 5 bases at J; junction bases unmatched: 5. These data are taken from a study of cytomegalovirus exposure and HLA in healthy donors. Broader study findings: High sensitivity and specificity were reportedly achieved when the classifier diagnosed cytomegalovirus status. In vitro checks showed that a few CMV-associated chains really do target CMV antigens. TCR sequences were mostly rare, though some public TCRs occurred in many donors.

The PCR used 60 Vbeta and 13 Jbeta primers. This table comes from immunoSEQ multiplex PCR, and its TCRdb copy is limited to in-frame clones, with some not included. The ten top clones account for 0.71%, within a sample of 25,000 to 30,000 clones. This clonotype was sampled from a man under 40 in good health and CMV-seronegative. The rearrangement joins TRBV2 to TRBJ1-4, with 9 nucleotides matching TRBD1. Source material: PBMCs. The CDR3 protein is CASSGQGVQNEKLFF. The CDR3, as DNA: TGTGCCAGCAGTGGACAGGGGGTCCAAAATGAAAAACTGTTTTTT.